This is a list of T cell receptor beta chains from one sample in a study of T cell responses to AZD1222 COVID-19 vaccine. Libraries were prepared by immunoSEQ multiplex PCR; TCRdb keeps only in-frame clonotypes and omits some of them. This table has 80,000 or so clones, nearly 85% appearing once. This specimen was peripheral blood, taken on day 0 of AZD1222 vaccination. The receptors were gathered from an adult in good health. The CDR3 runs from the conserved cysteine through the conserved F or W. A D gene is named only where the DNA matches it firmly. Clone size is stated in some rows and not others, as once, few, many or a class when expanded.

>TRBV10-2|TRBD1|NA|TRBJ1-1
TGCGCCAGCAAGGGACAGCGGAACACTGAAGCTTTCTTT
CASKGQRNTEAFF
>TRBV5-4|TRBD2|NA|TRBJ2-7
TGTGCCAGCAGCACCCCCGAGACTAGCGGCTACGAGCAGTACTTC
CASSTPETSGYEQYF
>TRBV7-9|NA|NA|TRBJ2-2
TGTGCCAGCAGCTTCCGGGACACTGGCTTCGGGGAGCTGTTTTTT
CASSFRDTGFGELFF
>TRBV7-3|TRBD1|NA|TRBJ2-7
TGTGCCAGCAGCTCCTTCGACAGGGTCCCCACCTACGAGCAGTACTTC
CASSSFDRVPTYEQYF
>TRBV15|TRBD1|NA|TRBJ1-6
TGTGCCACCAGCTTTGACAGGGGCCGGTCACCCCTCCACTTT
CATSFDRGRSPLHF
>TRBV6-1|NA|NA|TRBJ1-6
TGTGCCAGCAGTGAAAGGGCGGGGAATTCACCCCTCCACTTT
CASSERAGNSPLHF
>TRBV4-3|NA|NA|TRBJ2-7
TGCGCCAGCAGCCAAGATCTTCGCGGGACTCACTACGAGCAGTACTTC
CASSQDLRGTHYEQYF
>TRBV6-5|NA|NA|TRBJ1-4
TGTGCCAGCAGTTACTCGACGGGGTACTATGAAAAACTGTTTTTT
CASSYSTGYYEKLFF
>TRBV15|NA|NA|TRBJ2-2
TGTGCCACCAGCCCGGGAGCCCACACCGGGGAGCTGTTTTTT
CATSPGAHTGELFF
>TRBV5-5|NA|NA|TRBJ2-1
TGTGCCAGCAGCTTGGAGGGTCGGAGCAGTGAGCAGTTCTTC
CASSLEGRSSEQFF
>TRBV13|TRBD2|NA|TRBJ2-5
TGTGCCAGCAGCCTATTAGCGGGGGGTCAGGAGACCCAGTACTTC
CASSLLAGGQETQYF
>TRBV7-2|NA|NA|TRBJ1-2
TGTGCCAGCAGCTTAAGTCTTGGCTACACCTTC
CASSLSLGYTF
>TRBV6-2/TRBV6-3|NA|once|TRBJ2-7
TGTGCCAGCAGTTATATGGGGCGGACCTACGAGCAGTACTTC
CASSYMGRTYEQYF
>TRBV27|NA|NA|TRBJ1-2
TGTGCCAGCAGGCCAGGCCGTAACTATGGCTACACCTTC
CASRPGRNYGYTF
>TRBV5-4|TRBD1|NA|TRBJ2-7
TGTGCCAGCAGCAGGGACAGGGCCTACGAGCAGTACTTC
CASSRDRAYEQYF
>TRBV6-1|NA|NA|TRBJ2-1
TGTGCCAGCAGTGAAGTCCACTACAATGAGCAGTTCTTC
CASSEVHYNEQFF
>TRBV3-1/TRBV3-2|TRBD1|few|TRBJ2-7
TGTGCCAGCAGCTCTCGGGACAGGGGTGATGGCTACGAGCAGTACTTC
CASSSRDRGDGYEQYF
>TRBV27|TRBD1|NA|TRBJ1-2
TGTGCCAGCAGTTTATCAAGACAGGGTGGCTATGGCTACACCTTC
CASSLSRQGGYGYTF
>TRBV5-5|NA|NA|TRBJ1-3
TGTGCCAGCAGCCCGATGAGTCTTGGAAACACCATATATTTT
CASSPMSLGNTIYF
>TRBV18|TRBD1|NA|TRBJ1-2
TGTGCCAGCTCTCCTGGACAGGATTACTATGGCTACACCTTC
CASSPGQDYYGYTF
>TRBV9|NA|NA|TRBJ1-1
TGTGCCAGCAGCGCTCATACCGGGGCTGAGGCTTTCTTT
CASSAHTGAEAFF
>TRBV5-4|NA|NA|TRBJ1-2
TGTGCCAGCAGCTTGGAGGGGGGATACGGAACTAACTATGGCTACACCTTC
CASSLEGGYGTNYGYTF